These 17 T cell receptor beta chains came from one sample sequenced in a study of T cells in narcolepsy. Only in-frame clones appear in the TCRdb table, and some are missing; sequencing was by immunoSEQ multiplex PCR. Of 30,000 or so clones listed, about four fifths were seen once; the top ten hold over 0.9%. What was sequenced was CD45RA- memory CD4+ T cells from PBMCs. Receptors were obtained from a human donor with narcolepsy.

V gene TRBV7-2 combines with J gene TRBJ1-1; D is perhaps TRBD1 (5 bases). The germline V gene has CDR1 SGHTA and CDR2 FQGNSA. The CDR3 contains 14 residues. Trimming shortened V by 4 bases and J by 1 base, and 10 bases separated the two germline ends. The CDR3 nucleotides are TGTGCCAGCAGCTCCCAAACAGGGAACACTGAAGCTTTCTTT. Amino acid sequence: CASSSQTGNTEAFF.

The J gene is TRBJ2-1, the V gene TRBV5-1; the D gene is possibly TRBD1 (6 bases). The V end was cut by 5 bases, the J end by 4 bases, with 16 bases between. The CDR3 sequence is 15 residues long. Per the germline V gene, CDR1 is SGHRS and CDR2 is YFSETQ. The CDR3 is CASSLEPGTYNEQFF. Here the CDR3 DNA reads TGCGCCAGCAGTCTTGAACCGGGGACATACAATGAGCAGTTCTTC. The full variable domain, rest sourced from reference TRBV5-1 and TRBJ2-1, is KAGVTQTPRYLIKTRGQQVTLSCSPISGHRSVSWYQQTPGQGLQFLFEYFSETQRNKGNFPGRFSGRQFSNSRSEMNVSTLELGDSALYLCASSLEPGTYNEQFFGPGTRLTVL.

The V call is TRBV6-5, the J call TRBJ1-2; 9 bases align to TRBD1. Germline-derived CDR1 and CDR2 are MNHEY and SVGAGI. Germline trimming cut 0 bases from V and 8 bases from J; bases unmatched to any gene: 4. This CDR3 is 14 amino acids long. For the CDR3, the DNA is TGTGCCAGCAGTTACTCGACAGGGGGTGAGGGCTACACCTTC. Translating gives CASSYSTGGEGYTF.

The chain links TRBV27 to TRBJ1-2; tentative D call: TRBD1 (6 bases). Deletions cut 6 bases from V and 2 bases from J, with 10 bases between. Germline V CDR1 and CDR2: MNHEY, SMNVEV (reference sequence). This CDR3 region has 13 residues. The CDR3 loop reads CASSHTGNYGYTF. CDR3 in DNA: TGTGCCAGCAGCCATACAGGGAACTATGGCTACACCTTC.

The chain has TRBV14 and TRBJ2-3; D remains unclear. V was clipped by 0 bases and J by 3 bases, with 7 bases between them. CDR3 size: 14 residues. The V gene's germline CDR1 is SGHDN and CDR2 FVKESK. The DNA for the CDR3 is TGTGCCAGCAGCCAAGATATGGGGACAGATACGCAGTATTTT. Its translation: CASSQDMGTDTQYF.

V usage is TRBV9 and J usage is TRBJ1-4, with 7 bases matching TRBD1. The CDR3 is 14 residues long. V lost 3 bases and J lost 7; bases outside the gene matches: 6. Germline-derived CDR1 and CDR2 are SGDLS and YYNGEE. In nucleotides, the CDR3 is TGTGCCAGCAGCGCCGGGACAGTCAGTGAAAAACTGTTTTTT. It specifies CASSAGTVSEKLFF.

This chain links TRBV7-2 with TRBJ1-1; D is perhaps TRBD1 (6 bases). The V and J ends lost 4 bases and 4 bases respectively, with 13 bases between them. This CDR3 region has 14 residues. Germline lookup yields CDR1 SGHTA and CDR2 FQGNSA. The CDR3 region is CASSSQGSGTEAFF. DNA for the CDR3: TGTGCCAGCAGCTCACAGGGTTCCGGCACTGAAGCTTTCTTT.

The chain recombines TRBV7-9 with TRBJ2-3; D ambiguous. The CDR3 is 13 amino acids. Germline V CDR1 and CDR2: SEHNR, FQNEAQ (reference sequence). Trimming left V 3 bases short and J 5 bases short, with 9 bases between. The CDR3, as DNA: TGTGCCAGCAGCTTCTTCAGTGGAGATACGCAGTATTTT. This gives the protein CASSFFSGDTQYF.

V usage is TRBV28 and J usage is TRBJ1-1; TRBD1 is a possible D gene (6 bases). The CDR3 is made up of 14 amino acids. Looked up from germline, CDR1 is MDHEN and CDR2 is SYDVKM. Trimming removed 2 bases from V and 6 bases from J, with 13 bases in between. The CDR3 protein is CASSLGTRGSEAFF. Written as DNA, the CDR3 is TGTGCCAGCAGTTTAGGGACACGAGGATCTGAAGCTTTCTTT.

This rearrangement joins TRBV29-1 to TRBJ2-3, with 8 bases matching TRBD2. The CDR3 consists of 13 residues. Trimming took 5 bases from V and 5 from J; bases not matched to a gene: 6. Germline CDR1 reads SQVTM; CDR2 reads ANQGSEA. The CDR3 protein is CSVQAGVRDTQYF. The CDR3 DNA sequence: TGCAGCGTTCAAGCGGGGGTAAGAGATACGCAGTATTTT.

V gene TRBV5-5 combines with J gene TRBJ1-3; 7 positions agree with TRBD1. The CDR3 length is 14 residues. Trimming at V came to 1 base and at J to 2 bases, leaving 0 bases not matched to a gene. The V gene's germline CDR1 is SGHKS and CDR2 YYEKEE (reference sequence). The CDR3 loop is CASSLTGAGNTIYF. CDR3 DNA sequence: TGTGCCAGCAGCTTGACAGGGGCTGGAAACACCATATATTTT.

The chain has TRBV5-4 and TRBJ2-6; 8 bases line up with TRBD1. The CDR3 loop spans 18 amino acids. Trimming cost V 4 bases and J 4 bases; bases outside gene matches: 13. Per the germline V gene, CDR1 is SGHNT and CDR2 is YYREEE (reference sequence). This CDR3 is CASSPRNRGASGANVLTF. CDR3 nucleotides: TGTGCCAGCAGCCCTCGGAACAGGGGGGCCTCCGGGGCCAACGTCCTGACTTTC. The full variable domain, its missing parts supplied by reference TRBV5-4 and TRBJ2-6, is ETGVTQSPTHLIKTRGQQVTLRCSSQSGHNTVSWYQQALGQGPQFIFQYYREEENGRGNFPPRFSGLQFPNYSSELNVNALELDDSALYLCASSPRNRGASGANVLTFGAGSRLTVL.

J is TRBJ2-1 and V is TRBV4-3, with 12 bases identical to TRBD2. The germline V gene encodes CDR1 LGHNA and CDR2 YSLEER. J gave up 0 bases and V 0 bases, and 6 bases lay outside the gene matches. The CDR3 is 19 amino acids. CDR3 sequence: CASSQEPSGGDSSYNEQFF. The CDR3, as DNA: TGCGCCAGCAGCCAAGAGCCTAGCGGGGGGGACAGCTCCTACAATGAGCAGTTCTTC.

The J gene is TRBJ1-5, the V gene TRBV10-3; D not certain. Germline V gene data show CDR1 as ENHRY and CDR2 as SYGVKD. The CDR3 loop spans 14 amino acids. V lost 0 bases, J lost 8 bases, and 11 bases lay in between. This chain's CDR3 is CAISESGGMEPQHF. CDR3 DNA sequence: TGTGCCATCAGTGAGTCCGGAGGGATGGAGCCCCAGCATTTT.

This rearrangement joins TRBV2 to TRBJ1-2; 7 bases are shared with TRBD1. The CDR3 sequence is 12 residues long. Germline assignment: CDR1 SNHLY and CDR2 FYNNEI. The J segment lost 13 bases and the V segment lost 6 bases, leaving 11 bases of the junction unmatched. As DNA, the CDR3 is TGTGCCAGCAGAACCGGGACAGACCGTGGCACCTTC. This encodes CASRTGTDRGTF.

This sequence joins TRBV27 and TRBJ2-1, with 12 positions matching TRBD2. After removal of 6 bases from V and 1 base from J, the junction contained 4 bases not matched to a gene. Germline loops: CDR1 MNHEY, CDR2 SMNVEV (reference sequence). This CDR3 has 16 residues. The CDR3 reads CASSLAGGRSYNEQFF. The CDR3 nucleotides read TGTGCCAGCAGCCTAGCGGGGGGGCGGTCCTACAATGAGCAGTTCTTC.

V and J are TRBV9 and TRBJ2-5; 9 positions match TRBD2. The CDR3 is 18 residues long. V gave up 4 bases and J gave up 2 bases; unmatched junction bases: 15. In germline, CDR1 is SGDLS, CDR2 YYNGEE. For the CDR3, the DNA is TGTGCCAGCAGCTCAGAGAAGTGGGCTAGCGGGGAACAAGAGACCCAGTACTTC. This codes for CASSSEKWASGEQETQYF.